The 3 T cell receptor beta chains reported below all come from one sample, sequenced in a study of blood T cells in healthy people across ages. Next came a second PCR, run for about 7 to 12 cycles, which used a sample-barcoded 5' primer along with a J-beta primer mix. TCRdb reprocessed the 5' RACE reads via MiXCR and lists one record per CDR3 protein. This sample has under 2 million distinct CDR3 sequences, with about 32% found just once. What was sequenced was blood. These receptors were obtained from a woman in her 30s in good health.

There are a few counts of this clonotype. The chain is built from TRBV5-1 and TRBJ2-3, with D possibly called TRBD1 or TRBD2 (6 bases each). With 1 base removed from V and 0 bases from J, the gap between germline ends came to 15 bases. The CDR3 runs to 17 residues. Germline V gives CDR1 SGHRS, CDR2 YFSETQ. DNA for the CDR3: TGCGCCAGCAGCTTGACGGGGGCAGGCTTTAGCACAGATACGCAGTATTTT. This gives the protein CASSLTGAGFSTDTQYF.

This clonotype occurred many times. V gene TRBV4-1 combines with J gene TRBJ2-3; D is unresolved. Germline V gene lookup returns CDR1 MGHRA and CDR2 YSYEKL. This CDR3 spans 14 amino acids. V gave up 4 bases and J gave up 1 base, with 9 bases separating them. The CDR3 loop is CASSPLSGTDTQYF. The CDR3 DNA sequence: TGCGCCAGCAGCCCCCTCAGCGGCACAGATACGCAGTATTTT.

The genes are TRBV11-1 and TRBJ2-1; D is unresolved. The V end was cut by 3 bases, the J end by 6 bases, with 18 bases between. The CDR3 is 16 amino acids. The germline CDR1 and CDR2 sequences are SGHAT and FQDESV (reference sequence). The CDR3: CASSFGPELEVNEQFF. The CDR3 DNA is TGTGCCAGCAGCTTCGGGCCGGAGTTGGAAGTCAATGAGCAGTTCTTC.